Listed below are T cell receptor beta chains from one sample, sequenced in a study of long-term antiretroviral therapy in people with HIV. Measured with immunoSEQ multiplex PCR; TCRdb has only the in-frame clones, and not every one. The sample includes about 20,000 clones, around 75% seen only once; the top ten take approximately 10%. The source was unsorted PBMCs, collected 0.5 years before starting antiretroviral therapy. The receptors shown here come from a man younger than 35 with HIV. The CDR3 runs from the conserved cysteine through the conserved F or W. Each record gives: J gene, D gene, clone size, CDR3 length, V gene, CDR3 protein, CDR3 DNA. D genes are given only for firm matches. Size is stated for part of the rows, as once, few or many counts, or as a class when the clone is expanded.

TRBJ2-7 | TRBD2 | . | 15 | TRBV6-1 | CASSGGGLFHYEQYF | TGTGCCAGCAGTGGGGGGGGACTTTTCCACTACGAGCAGTACTTC
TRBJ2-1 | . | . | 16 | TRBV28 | CASSQTRTFRGNEQFF | TGTGCCAGCAGTCAAACCCGGACATTCAGGGGCAATGAGCAGTTCTTC
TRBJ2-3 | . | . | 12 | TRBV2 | CASSVSTDTQYF | TGTGCCAGCAGTGTGAGCACAGATACGCAGTATTTT
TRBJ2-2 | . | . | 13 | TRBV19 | CASSMGYSGELFF | TGTGCCAGTAGTATGGGATACTCCGGGGAGCTGTTTTTT
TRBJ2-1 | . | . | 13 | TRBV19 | CASSIRSYNEQFF | TGTGCCAGTAGTATCCGAAGCTACAATGAGCAGTTCTTC
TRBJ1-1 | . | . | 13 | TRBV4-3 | CASSHLGGTEAFF | TGCGCCAGCAGCCACCTAGGGGGGACTGAAGCTTTCTTT
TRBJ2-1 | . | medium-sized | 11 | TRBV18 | CASSQGTFQFF | TGTGCCAGCTCTCAAGGGACATTCCAGTTCTTC
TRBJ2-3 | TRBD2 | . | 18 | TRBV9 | CASSDGKTSGGNTDTQYF | TGTGCCAGCAGCGACGGTAAAACTAGCGGGGGAAACACAGATACGCAGTATTTT
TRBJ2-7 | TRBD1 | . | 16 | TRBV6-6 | CASSPAPGTGPYEQYF | TGTGCCAGCAGCCCCGCCCCCGGGACAGGGCCGTACGAGCAGTACTTC
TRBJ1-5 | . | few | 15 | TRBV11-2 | CASSLDPGANQPQHF | TGTGCCAGCAGCTTAGACCCAGGTGCTAATCAGCCCCAGCATTTT
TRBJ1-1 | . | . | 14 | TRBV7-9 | CASSHPQENTEAFF | TGTGCCAGCAGCCACCCGCAGGAGAACACTGAAGCTTTCTTT
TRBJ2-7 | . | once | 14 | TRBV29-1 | CSVSTQGDSYEQYF | TGCAGCGTCTCCACACAGGGAGATTCATACGAGCAGTACTTC
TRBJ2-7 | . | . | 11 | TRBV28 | CASSGRPEQYF | TGTGCCAGCAGTGGAAGACCCGAGCAGTACTTC
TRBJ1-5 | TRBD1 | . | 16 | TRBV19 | CASSGGQGIYNQPQHF | TGTGCCAGTAGTGGGGGACAGGGGATCTACAATCAGCCCCAGCATTTT
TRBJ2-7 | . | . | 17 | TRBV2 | CASSETGGPFSSYEQYF | TGTGCCAGCAGTGAAACAGGAGGCCCTTTTTCGTCCTACGAGCAGTACTTC
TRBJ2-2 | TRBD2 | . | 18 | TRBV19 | CASSWLAGLPANTGELFF | TGTGCCAGTAGTTGGTTAGCGGGCCTTCCCGCGAACACCGGGGAGCTGTTTTTT
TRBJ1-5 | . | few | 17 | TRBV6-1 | CASSVFPQEDSNQPQHF | TGTGCCAGCAGTGTTTTCCCACAAGAGGATAGCAATCAGCCCCAGCATTTT
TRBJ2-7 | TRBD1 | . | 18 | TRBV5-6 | CASSPTGDRGGIHDEQYF | TGTGCCAGCAGCCCGACCGGGGACAGGGGCGGAATTCACGACGAGCAGTACTTC
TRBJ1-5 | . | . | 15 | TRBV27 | CASSLTGPPYQPQHF | TGTGCCAGCAGTTTAACGGGACCGCCGTATCAGCCCCAGCATTTT
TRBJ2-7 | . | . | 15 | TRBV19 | CASSIAFDRVYEQYF | TGTGCCAGTAGTATAGCTTTTGACAGAGTCTACGAGCAGTACTTC
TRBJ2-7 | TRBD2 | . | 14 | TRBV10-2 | CASGMGGTYYEQYF | TGCGCCAGCGGTATGGGGGGGACCTACTACGAGCAGTACTTC
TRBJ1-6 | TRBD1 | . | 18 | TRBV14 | CASSQDGPRPTGDSPLHF | TGTGCCAGCAGCCAAGATGGACCCAGGCCCACAGGGGATTCACCCCTCCACTTT
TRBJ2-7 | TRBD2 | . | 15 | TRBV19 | CASSISLAATYEQYF | TGTGCCAGTAGTATCTCCCTAGCGGCCACCTACGAGCAGTACTTC
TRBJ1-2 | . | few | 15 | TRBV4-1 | CASSQEGRGNYGYTF | TGCGCCAGCAGCCAAGAAGGCCGCGGGAACTATGGCTACACCTTC
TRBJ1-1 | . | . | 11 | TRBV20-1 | CSGAGNTEAFF | TGCAGTGGGGCAGGGAACACTGAAGCTTTCTTT
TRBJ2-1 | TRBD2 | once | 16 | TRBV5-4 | CASSAGTSGAYNEQFF | TGTGCCAGCAGCGCAGGGACTAGCGGGGCCTACAATGAGCAGTTCTTC
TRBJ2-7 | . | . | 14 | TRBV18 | CASSPSQDYYEQYF | TGTGCCAGCTCACCGTCTCAGGATTACTACGAGCAGTACTTC
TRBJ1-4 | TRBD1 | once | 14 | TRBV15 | CATSPGQGAEELFF | TGTGCCACCAGTCCGGGACAGGGGGCTGAGGAACTGTTTTTT
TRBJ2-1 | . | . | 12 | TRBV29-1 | CSPWTSYNEQFF | TGCAGCCCGTGGACGTCCTACAATGAGCAGTTCTTC
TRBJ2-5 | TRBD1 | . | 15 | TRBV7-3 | CASSRSGTGGETQYF | TGTGCCAGCAGCCGGAGCGGGACAGGGGGAGAGACCCAGTACTTC
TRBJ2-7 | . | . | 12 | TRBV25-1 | CASSESPYEQYF | TGTGCCAGCAGTGAATCCCCCTACGAGCAGTACTTC
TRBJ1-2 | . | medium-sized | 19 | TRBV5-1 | CASSTFYRGSSGTNYGYTF | TGCGCCAGCAGCACCTTCTATAGAGGGTCATCAGGAACGAACTATGGCTACACCTTC
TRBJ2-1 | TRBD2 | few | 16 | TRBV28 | CASRNSRTSGEFEQFF | TGTGCCAGCAGGAATTCACGGACTAGTGGGGAATTTGAGCAGTTCTTC
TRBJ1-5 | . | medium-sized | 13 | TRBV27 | CASSLVGNQPQHF | TGTGCCAGCAGTTTGGTGGGGAATCAGCCCCAGCATTTT
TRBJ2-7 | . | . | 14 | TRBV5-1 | CASTTSGRGYEQYF | TGCGCCAGCACCACGTCCGGCAGGGGCTACGAGCAGTACTTC
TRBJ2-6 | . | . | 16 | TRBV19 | CASSIAKESGANVLTF | TGTGCCAGTAGTATAGCGAAAGAGTCTGGGGCCAACGTCCTGACTTTC